The next 10 T cell receptor beta chains were all read from a single sample in a study of early T cells in non-severe SARS-CoV-2 infection. TCRdb re-derived calls from the 5' RACE reads in MiXCR, one entry per CDR3 protein. The table includes about 56,000 distinct CDR3 sequences, approximately 10% detected once. Sequenced: whole blood. The source of these receptors is an adult who was a healthcare worker with PCR-confirmed SARS-CoV-2 infection or an uninfected control (not recorded which).

To note about this clonotype: This clone may be a read error of a much larger clone one base away. The chain carries TRBV12-3 or TRBV12-4 and TRBJ2-3, with a tentative D call TRBD2 (6 bases). V shed 4 bases and J shed 0 bases, with 11 bases lying between them. This CDR3 contains 15 residues. The CDR3 loop is CASSSDYTSTDTQYF. The CDR3 DNA is TGTGCCAGCAGTTCGGACTATACTAGCACAGATACGCAGTATTTT.

This clonotype was observed many times. This chain uses TRBV27 with TRBJ2-1; the D gene is possibly TRBD2 (5 bases). Germline-derived CDR1 and CDR2 are MNHEY and SMNVEV (reference sequence). Trimming took 9 bases from V and 11 from J, leaving 20 bases between them. CDR3 length: 13 residues. CDR3 residues: CASARGSYYKQFF. For the CDR3, the DNA is TGTGCCAGTGCTAGAGGGTCATATTATAAGCAGTTCTTC.

The table lists this clonotype with many counts. The chain uses TRBV4-1 and TRBJ1-1; D uncertain. The CDR3 length is 14 residues. With 0 bases removed from V and 7 bases from J, the gap between germline ends came to 12 bases. CDR1 is MGHRA, CDR2 YSYEKL, per germline. The CDR3 protein is CASSQELRKIEAFF. The CDR3 DNA is TGCGCCAGCAGCCAAGAGTTAAGGAAAATTGAAGCTTTCTTT.

The chain couples TRBV5-4 to TRBJ1-5; D gene ambiguous. In germline, CDR1 is SGHNT, CDR2 YYREEE (reference sequence). The CDR3 contains 13 residues. Trimming removed 1 base at V and 6 bases at J, with 8 bases between. Written as DNA, the CDR3 is TGTGCCAGCAGCTTGAGTCCGGGTCAGCCCCAGCATTTT. Encoded protein: CASSLSPGQPQHF.

This clonotype occurred a few times. This chain uses TRBV24-1 with TRBJ2-3, with 13 bases that match TRBD2. The length of the CDR3 is 16 residues. Germline CDR1 and CDR2: KGHDR and SFDVKD. J gave up 2 bases and V 3 bases, and 1 base lay outside the gene matches. CDR3: CATSDGLAGVTDTQYF. The CDR3 DNA reads TGTGCCACCAGTGATGGACTAGCGGGAGTCACAGATACGCAGTATTTT.

The rearrangement joins TRBV7-9 to TRBJ2-5; 9 bases are shared with TRBD1. The trim removed 1 base at V and 7 bases at J, leaving 4 bases unmatched. The germline gives CDR1 SEHNR, CDR2 FQNEAQ (reference sequence). CDR3 size: 14 residues. The CDR3 protein is CASSLDTGGVTQYF. In DNA, the CDR3 is TGTGCCAGCAGCTTAGACACAGGGGGCGTGACCCAGTACTTC.

This clonotype was seen only once. V is TRBV4-1 and J is TRBJ2-1; D perhaps matches TRBD2 (7 bases). V was cut by 4 bases and J by 9 bases, with 19 bases left in between. The CDR3 has 15 residues. Germline V gives CDR1 MGHRA, CDR2 YSYEKL. CDR3 amino acids: CASSLGGGRTTEQFF. For the CDR3, the DNA is TGCGCCAGCAGCCTGGGAGGGGGGAGGACTACTGAGCAGTTCTTC.

This clonotype was seen a few times. CDR3 sequence (DNA): TGTGCCAGCTCACCACCAACTAGCGCTTTATTGGATACGCAGTATTTT. This sequence encodes CASSPPTSALLDTQYF. The chain links TRBV18 to TRBJ2-3, with 7 positions matching TRBD2. After removal of 0 bases from V and 6 bases from J, the junction contained 9 bases not matched to a gene. CDR1 is KGHSH, CDR2 LQKENI, per germline. CDR3 length: 16 residues.

The chain uses TRBV19 and TRBJ2-1; TRBD2 is a possible D gene (5 bases). V was shortened by 6 bases and J by 10 bases, with 16 bases between the two germline ends. CDR1 and CDR2 from the germline V gene are LNHDA and SQIVND (reference sequence). This CDR3 spans 13 amino acids. The CDR3 here is CASRGLGEGEQFF. CDR3 DNA: TGTGCCAGTAGGGGTTTGGGAGAGGGAGAGCAGTTCTTC. The complete variable domain, with remaining parts taken from reference TRBV19 and TRBJ2-1, reads DGGITQSPKYLFRKEGQNVTLSCEQNLNHDAMYWYRQDPGQGLRLIYYSQIVNDFQKGDIAEGYSVSREKKESFPLTVTSAQKNPTAFYLCASRGLGEGEQFFGPGTRLTVL.

The DNA for the CDR3 is TGCAGCGTTTCCATCGGCGGGAACACTGAAGCTTTCTTT. This gives the protein CSVSIGGNTEAFF. The chain joins TRBV29-1 to TRBJ1-1, with no clear D. The germline V gene has CDR1 SQVTM and CDR2 ANQGSEA. The CDR3 has 13 amino acids. The V and J ends lost 5 bases and 1 base respectively, with 11 bases between them.